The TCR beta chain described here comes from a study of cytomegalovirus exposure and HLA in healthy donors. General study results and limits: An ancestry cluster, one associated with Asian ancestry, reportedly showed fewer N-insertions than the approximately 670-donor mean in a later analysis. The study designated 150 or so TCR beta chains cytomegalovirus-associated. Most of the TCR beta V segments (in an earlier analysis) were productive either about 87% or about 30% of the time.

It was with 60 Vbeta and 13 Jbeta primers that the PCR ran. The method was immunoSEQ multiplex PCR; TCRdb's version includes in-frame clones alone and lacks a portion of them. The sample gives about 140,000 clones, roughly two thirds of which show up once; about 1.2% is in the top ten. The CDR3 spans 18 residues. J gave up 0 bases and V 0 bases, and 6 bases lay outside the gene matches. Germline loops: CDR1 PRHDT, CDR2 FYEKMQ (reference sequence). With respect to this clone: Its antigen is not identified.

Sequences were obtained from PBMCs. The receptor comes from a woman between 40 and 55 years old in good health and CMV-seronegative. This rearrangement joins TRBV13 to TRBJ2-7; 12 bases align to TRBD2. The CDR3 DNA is TGTGCCAGCAGCTTAGGGCTAGCGGGGGGGCATAGCTCCTACGAGCAGTACTTC. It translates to CASSLGLAGGHSSYEQYF.